This T cell receptor (beta chain) was captured in a study of CXCR3-negative and CXCR3-positive naive CD8 T cells. Whole-study findings and limits: Researchers reported similar TRBV-TRBJ usage in naive CXCR3-negative and CXCR3-positive cells, though memory differed. Cryopreservation partially lowered CXCR3 expression, so most assays used fresh PBMCs.

Researchers prepared the TRB cDNA libraries using 5' RACE with UMI labels. From the 5' RACE reads, TCRdb lists one entry per CDR3 protein and no DNA. This sample's table reports tens of thousands of distinct CDR3 sequences. Sorts that each held 300,000 cells were run in triplicate for every CD8+ T cell subset. In the case of this clonotype: Its target is unknown.

The TCR originated in a human donor in good health. Some clones in this sample may be carry-over from other donors' samples. The sequencing input was memory CD8+ T cells from blood.

This CDR3 reads CASSQDRDSSYNEQFF. The rearrangement joins TRBV4-3 to TRBJ2-1; lacking DNA, the TRBD1 call made by TCRdb goes unchecked. In germline, CDR1 is LGHNA, CDR2 YSLEER. The CDR3 contains 16 residues.